This TCR beta chain was retrieved from a study of low-dose radiotherapy and immunotherapy resistance in tumors. TRAV- and TRBV-specific primers, spanning alpha and beta chains, primed first-strand cDNA. A roughly 19-cycle PCR with a constant-region primer and V-primer adapter amplified TCRs. MiXCR, run by TCRdb on the reads, gives a single entry per CDR3 protein. The sample lists 85,000 to 95,000 distinct CDR3 sequences, just under 9.5% seen once, with roughly 1% in the top ten. This clonotype was observed many times. It is likely a read error, because the conserved phenylalanine at the end of the CDR3 is missing. Because the CDR3's place on the DNA is in doubt, the DNA is left out and the CDR3 is given as listed by TCRdb. Per germline, CDR1 SQVTM and CDR2 ANQGSEA. A total of 8 residues make up the CDR3, ends included. Time point given: before trial treatment.

The starting material was PBMCs, obtained before treatment. V gene TRBV29-1 combines with J gene TRBJ2-5; the DNA was not used to check the table's D call, TRBD1. The TCR comes from a male donor with prostate cancer. The CDR3 sequence is CSVGAGEL.